The TCR beta chain described here comes from a study of blood T cell repertoires in COVID-19. With V trimmed by 6 bases and J by 7 bases, 10 bases remained unmatched. The germline V gene encodes CDR1 MNHNY and CDR2 SVGAGI (reference sequence). CDR3 size: 15 residues. The repertoire was sequenced with immunoSEQ multiplex PCR; TCRdb's copy has only in-frame clones and lacks some. The sample holds about 500,000 clones, roughly nine tenths seen once. The sequencing input was peripheral blood. The TCR comes from a man aged 18 to 35 with COVID-19, enrolled during active disease. The chain combines TRBV6-6 with TRBJ1-4; TRBD1 aligns across 8 bases. DNA of the CDR3: TGTGCCAGCAGCCGAGCAGGGGGCGCAGGTGAAAAACTGTTTTTT. Its translation is CASSRAGGAGEKLFF.